This TCR beta chain was sequenced during a study of Graves' ophthalmopathy and Graves' hyperthyroidism (dated by TCRdb to the late 2010s). Background for the entire study: Hyperthyroidism was considered stable if no progression to ophthalmopathy occurred within 18 months of follow-up. TCR beta repertoire signatures were used to distinguish Graves' ophthalmopathy from Graves' hyperthyroidism and to predict progression to ophthalmopathy. In total, 135 blood samples were TCR-sequenced: 43 ophthalmopathy, over 70 hyperthyroidism and roughly 17 hyperthyroidism-to-ophthalmopathy patients. A discovery set of 100 patients (approximately 45 ophthalmopathy, fewer than 60 stable hyperthyroidism) was enrolled to explore V-J signatures distinguishing ophthalmopathy from hyperthyroidism. An independent validation cohort comprised 18 hyperthyroidism patients and some 16 patients who later progressed from hyperthyroidism to ophthalmopathy. In several hyperthyroidism patients, the T-cell repertoire of thyroid tissue was compared with the T-cell repertoire of blood. Following sampling, methimazole starting at 30 mg daily was administered to hyperthyroidism patients, and high-dose intravenous methylprednisolone was administered to ophthalmopathy patients. General conclusions and limits of the study: No statistical method was used to predetermine the sample size, and group allocation was not hidden from the investigators. Ophthalmopathy was separated from stable hyperthyroidism by the 13-signature model with roughly 90% sensitivity and 81% to 83% specificity in cross-validation and with 80%/75% in the test set. Most of the expanded thyroid clonotypes with a frequency above 0.001 were also detected in blood, and it was suggested that the thyroid immune response may be reflected by blood repertoires. In validation, the model predicted ophthalmopathy progression with about 70% sensitivity and approximately 78% specificity; about a dozen predicted patients were CT-confirmed with GO in a median of approximately 6.5 months.

TCR beta CDR3 regions were amplified from RNA transcripts for repertoire sequencing. The first round was an RT-PCR using HTBI primers with the Qiagen OneStep RT-PCR kit, and this first round was followed by a second-round multiplex PCR, then size selection and purification. Libraries were sequenced on an Illumina HiSeq2000 using paired-end 100 bp reads. As for how the authors treated the data: SOAPnuke was used to process the reads, removing any read that contained adapters or uncalled bases, had a mean Phred below 15, or lacked an exact match to the constant primer or identifier. COPE v1.2.5 was used to merge high-quality paired reads. Unique nucleotide sequences were defined as clonotypes and aligned to IMGT TRB V, D and J references using MiTCR v1.1. Only V-J combinations with frequency above 0.0001 were analysed, covering 99.2% of repertoires. A TCR clonal expansion and chaos score per V-J combination was defined as the ratio of F50 clonal expansion to chaos observed in the TCRdist matrix. Welch's t-statistics and random forest were used to reduce the features to about 12 V-J combinations, which were then used as input to a naive Bayes classifier. The Morisita-Horn index was used to measure how similar the thyroid and blood repertoires were. The raw public data were reprocessed by TCRdb itself: fastp quality trimming at Q25, MiXCR clonotype calling, in-frame beta chains only. Rows with one shared CDR3 protein collapse into an entry with the most common genes and DNA. TCRdb assigned the V and J calls; the authors' analysis was not used. The sample contains around 520,000 distinct CDR3 sequences, about two fifths of them found a single time. Of the sample, 3.5% to 5% is held by the ten largest clones.

This clonotype was observed at least ten times. Its specific antigen is unknown. No base quality information exists; no much larger clone differs at one position. Hyperthyroidism patients were newly diagnosed, with disease duration under 2 months, and aged 18 to 65 years. Patients with other autoimmune diseases, uncontrolled infections, pregnancy or lactation were excluded from the study. Clinical symptoms, serum thyroxine, TRAb, thyroid ultrasound and orbital computed tomography formed the basis of the diagnosis. Total RNA was extracted using Trizol reagent, and RNA quality was checked on an Agilent 2100 Bioanalyzer. Counted from cysteine to phenylalanine, this CDR3 has 14 amino acids. CDR3 DNA is the only sequence kept; it has 42 bases, read in frame from the first base. V gives up 6 bases and J gives up 8 bases, and the segment between their germline ends measures 16 bases.

The receptor was isolated from an adult man with Graves' hyperthyroidism. The chain links TRBV12-3 or TRBV12-4 with TRBJ1-4, with the D gene not clear enough to name. Sequencing was carried out using peripheral blood or thyroid tissue (not recorded which). The CDR3 protein: CASREQITGEKLFF. The nucleotide sequence is TGTGCCAGCAGGGAACAGATCACGGGCGAAAAACTGTTTTTT.